A selection of T cell receptor beta chains follows, all from one sample in a study of blood T cells in healthy people across ages. MiXCR, run by TCRdb on the 5' RACE reads, gives a single entry per CDR3 protein. The repertoire holds about 590,000 distinct CDR3 sequences, with 25% to 30% as singletons. The sample comprised blood. These receptors all stem from a woman older than 75 in good health. CDR3s include the opening cysteine and the closing phenylalanine or tryptophan. Fields, in order: V gene, D gene, J gene, clone size, CDR3 protein, CDR3 DNA. A D gene is named only where the DNA matches it firmly. Clone size is given for some rows only: seen once, a few or many times, or a class if the clone is expanded.

TRBV30,.,TRBJ2-3,.,CAWTQGTDTQYF,TGTGCCTGGACCCAGGGCACCGATACGCAGTATTTT
TRBV7-2,.,TRBJ2-1,many,CASSLDGGSNEQFF,TGTGCCAGCAGCTTAGATGGGGGGTCCAATGAGCAGTTCTTC
TRBV7-6,.,TRBJ2-3,many,CASSRESGLRTDTQYF,TGTGCCAGCAGCCGGGAATCGGGACTCCGCACAGATACGCAGTATTTT
TRBV7-6,.,TRBJ1-1,many,CASSPVGSEAFF,TGTGCCAGCAGCCCAGTGGGCTCTGAAGCTTTCTTT
TRBV2,TRBD1,TRBJ1-4,few,CASQDRGLANEKLFF,TGTGCCAGCCAAGACAGGGGGCTTGCTAATGAAAAACTGTTTTTT
TRBV20-1,.,TRBJ2-5,few,CSAKWTTINEQYF,TGCAGTGCTAAGTGGACTACCATAAATGAGCAGTACTTC
TRBV5-6,TRBD2,TRBJ2-3,many,CASSFSSGVTDTQYF,TGTGCCAGCAGCTTCTCTAGCGGGGTCACAGATACGCAGTATTTT
TRBV6-6,TRBD1,TRBJ1-2,.,CASSRDRGLGYTF,TGTGCCAGCAGCCGCGACAGGGGGCTTGGCTACACCTTC
TRBV7-9,.,TRBJ1-5,.,CASQGSGNQPQHF,TGTGCCAGCCAGGGAAGTGGAAATCAGCCCCAGCATTTT
TRBV5-5,.,TRBJ1-2,.,CASSSDPAHGYTF,TGTGCCAGCAGCTCGGATCCAGCCCATGGCTACACCTTC
TRBV20-1,TRBD1,TRBJ2-4,.,CSARETGSAKNIQYF,TGCAGTGCTAGAGAGACAGGGTCGGCCAAAAACATTCAGTACTTC
TRBV15,.,TRBJ2-3,many,CATSRDPQSTDTQYF,TGTGCCACCAGCAGAGATCCCCAGAGCACAGATACGCAGTATTTT
TRBV20-1,.,TRBJ2-7,.,CSARDQGGGAIYNEQYF,TGCAGTGCTAGAGATCAGGGAGGGGGGGCGATTTACAATGAGCAGTACTTC
TRBV29-1,.,TRBJ2-5,many,CSVLGQGQQTQYF,TGCAGCGTTTTGGGCCAGGGGCAACAGACCCAGTACTTC
TRBV24-1,TRBD1,TRBJ2-7,many,CATSAGDRGTREQYF,TGTGCCACCAGTGCCGGGGACAGGGGTACCCGGGAGCAGTACTTC
TRBV7-9,TRBD2,TRBJ2-5,once,CASSPSRGTKGQYF,TGTGCCAGCAGCCCCAGTCGGGGGACTAAGGGGCAGTACTTC
TRBV24-1,TRBD1,TRBJ1-5,few,CATSDLTGTGGGYSNQPQHF,TGTGCCACCAGTGACCTGACCGGGACAGGAGGCGGTTATAGCAATCAGCCCCAGCATTTT